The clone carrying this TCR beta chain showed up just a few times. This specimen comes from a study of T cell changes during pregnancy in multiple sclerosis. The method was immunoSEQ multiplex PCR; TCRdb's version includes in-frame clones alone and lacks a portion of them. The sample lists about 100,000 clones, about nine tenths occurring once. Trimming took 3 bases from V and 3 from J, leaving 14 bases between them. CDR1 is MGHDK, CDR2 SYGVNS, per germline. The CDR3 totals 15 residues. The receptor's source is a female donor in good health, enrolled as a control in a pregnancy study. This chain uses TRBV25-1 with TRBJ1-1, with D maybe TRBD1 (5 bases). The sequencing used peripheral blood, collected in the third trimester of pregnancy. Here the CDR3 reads CASSDPAGGDTEAFF. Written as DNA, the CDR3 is TGTGCCAGCAGTGACCCCGCGGGGGGTGACACTGAAGCTTTCTTT.